Presented here are 8 T cell receptor beta chains from one specimen sequenced in a study of cytomegalovirus exposure and HLA in healthy donors. 13 Jbeta primers and 60 Vbeta primers were used for the PCR. Repertoires were generated with immunoSEQ multiplex PCR, while TCRdb's copy carries only in-frame clones and drops some. The data show some 190,000 clones, roughly 82% seen once. Specimen: PBMCs. The receptors were sampled from a man aged 40-50 years in good health and CMV-seronegative.

This clone has just a few counts. J is TRBJ2-5 and V is TRBV6-5; D is unresolved. With 2 bases removed from V and 4 bases from J, the gap between germline ends came to 8 bases. The CDR3 totals 13 residues. CDR1 is MNHEY, CDR2 SVGAGI, per germline. CDR3 amino acids: CASSYMSGETQYF. The CDR3 DNA sequence: TGTGCCAGCAGTTACATGTCCGGAGAGACCCAGTACTTC.

CDR3 in amino acids: CATDALGTGVGTEAFF. In DNA form, the CDR3 reads TGTGCCACCGATGCTCTGGGGACAGGGGTCGGCACTGAAGCTTTCTTT. The chain employs TRBV7-9 and TRBJ1-1, with 10 positions matching TRBD1. V lost 10 bases, J lost 4 bases, and 15 bases stayed unmatched. CDR1 is SEHNR and CDR2 is FQNEAQ in the germline V gene (reference sequence). The CDR3 extends over 16 amino acids.

This sequence joins TRBV27 and TRBJ1-5, with D possibly being TRBD1 (6 bases). Between the trimmed V and J ends, which lost 8 bases and 6 bases, there was a span of 17 bases. Germline assignment: CDR1 MNHEY and CDR2 SMNVEV (reference sequence). The CDR3 is made up of 14 amino acids. In DNA form, the CDR3 reads TGTGCCAGCTCTAACGGGGACACACTTCAGCCCCAGCATTTT. Its protein product is CASSNGDTLQPQHF.

This clone was found once. The gene calls are TRBV19 and TRBJ1-1; the match to TRBD1 covers 7 bases. Germline V CDR1 and CDR2: LNHDA, SQIVND (reference sequence). The CDR3 totals 16 residues. The trim removed 6 bases at V and 4 bases at J, leaving 14 bases unmatched. CDR3 bases: TGTGCCAGTAGGATGCCAGGGGGAGCGGGGGGCACTGAAGCTTTCTTT. Protein product: CASRMPGGAGGTEAFF.

This chain uses TRBV6-5 with TRBJ1-2; 8 positions agree with TRBD1. CDR3 length equals 14 residues. The trim removed 5 bases at V and 1 base at J, leaving 3 bases unmatched. Looked up from germline, CDR1 is MNHEY and CDR2 is SVGAGI. Here the CDR3 DNA reads TGTGCCAGCAGTGCAGGGGGCGTTAACTATGGCTACACCTTC. The encoded protein is CASSAGGVNYGYTF.

The chain couples TRBV6-1 to TRBJ1-5; 8 nucleotides line up with TRBD1. Per germline, CDR1 MNHNS and CDR2 SASEGT. The CDR3 covers 17 residues. With 4 bases clipped from V and 2 bases from J, the junction kept 10 bases outside the gene matches. The CDR3 loop is CASSASGTGYRNQPQHF. The CDR3 DNA reads as TGTGCCAGCAGTGCGTCCGGGACAGGATACCGCAATCAGCCCCAGCATTTT.

The CDR3, as DNA: TGCGCCAGCAGCCAAGAATTGGTGGGACGAGGGGGCATTCAGTACTTC. It is translated as CASSQELVGRGGIQYF. This chain joins TRBV4-3 and TRBJ2-4, with D maybe TRBD1 (6 bases). The V gene lost 0 bases and the J gene lost 9 bases, with 18 bases spanning the gap. This CDR3 is 16 amino acids long. CDR1 and CDR2 from the germline V gene are LGHNA and YSLEER.

The chain carries TRBV28 and TRBJ1-2; 7 positions agree with TRBD1. The CDR3 runs 16 residues. The germline gives CDR1 MDHEN, CDR2 SYDVKM. Losses at the gene ends were 4 bases for V and 6 bases for J; bases not matched to a gene: 14. CDR3 in DNA: TGTGCCAGCAGTTCGCCCAACGGAGGGGGCGGGCATGGCTACACCTTC. Protein: CASSSPNGGGGHGYTF.